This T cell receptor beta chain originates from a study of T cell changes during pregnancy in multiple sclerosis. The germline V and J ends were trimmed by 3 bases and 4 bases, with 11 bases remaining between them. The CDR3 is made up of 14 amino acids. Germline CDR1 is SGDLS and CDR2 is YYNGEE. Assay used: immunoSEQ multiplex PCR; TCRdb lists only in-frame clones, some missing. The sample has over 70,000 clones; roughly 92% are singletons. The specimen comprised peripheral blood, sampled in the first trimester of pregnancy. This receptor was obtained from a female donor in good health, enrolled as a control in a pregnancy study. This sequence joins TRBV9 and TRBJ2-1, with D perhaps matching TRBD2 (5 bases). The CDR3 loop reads CASSAEDGYNEQFF. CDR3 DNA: TGTGCCAGCAGCGCGGAGGACGGTTACAATGAGCAGTTCTTC.